This TCR beta chain was identified in a study of blood T cell repertoires in COVID-19. Assay: immunoSEQ multiplex PCR; the TCRdb copy retains only in-frame clones and omits some. The sample records fewer than 400,000 clones, approximately 88% being singletons. Germline CDR1 MNHNS, CDR2 SASEGT. The CDR3 length is 17 residues. The ends were cut back, 2 bases at V and 3 bases at J, with 17 bases in the middle. V is TRBV6-1 and J is TRBJ2-1; TRBD2 might be the D (6 bases). This clonotype was obtained from a man aged 55-75 years who had recovered from COVID-19. Sample: PBMCs or T cells enriched from blood (not recorded which). The CDR3 DNA sequence: TGTGCCAGCAGTGAACTTTCCGGGACTCGAGTCTACAATGAGCAGTTCTTC. Translating it yields CASSELSGTRVYNEQFF.